This record covers a single T cell receptor beta chain. Antigen unknown. The data stem from a study of T cell responses to AZD1222 COVID-19 vaccine. Findings and limits, study-wide: Increased Spike-specific TCR breadth and depth were observed after two AZD1222 doses. Repertoires were obtained only post-peak T cell response. Just a handful of AZD1222 recipients were seropositive at baseline.

V dropped 3 bases and J dropped 3 bases, with 15 bases sitting between them. Germline V gene sequence: CDR1 SEHNR, CDR2 FQNEAQ (reference sequence). This CDR3 is 16 amino acids long. Here immunoSEQ multiplex PCR was the method, and the copy in TCRdb shows in-frame clones only, minus some. Found here are 150,000 or so clones; the top ten clones hold about 2.3%. The receptor's source is an adult in good health. This chain joins TRBV7-9 and TRBJ1-5; tentative D call: TRBD1 (5 bases). Sequencing used peripheral blood. Here the CDR3 DNA reads TGTGCCAGCAGCTTCGGCGGCAGAGGGGACAATCAGCCCCAGCATTTT. It yields the protein CASSFGGRGDNQPQHF. Full variable domain (missing parts from reference TRBV7-9 and TRBJ1-5): DTGVSQNPRHKITKRGQNVTFRCDPISEHNRLYWYRQTLGQGPEFLTYFQNEAQLEKSRLLSDRFSAERPKGSFSTLEIQRTEQGDSAMYLCASSFGGRGDNQPQHFGDGTRLSIL.